The 24 T cell receptor beta chains in this list originate from one sample, sequenced in a study of cytomegalovirus exposure and HLA in healthy donors. 13 Jbeta primers and 60 Vbeta primers were used for the PCR. Clones were read by immunoSEQ multiplex PCR, and TCRdb kept only the in-frame ones, dropping some. The sample yields approximately 210,000 clones, about 80% seen once. Sequenced input: PBMCs. Receptor source: a male donor in good health and CMV-seronegative.

This chain uses TRBV30 with TRBJ1-3; D is perhaps TRBD1 (5 bases). In germline, CDR1 is GTSNPN, CDR2 SVGIG (reference sequence). Between the trimmed V and J ends, which lost 4 bases and 3 bases, there was a span of 19 bases. The CDR3 extends over 16 amino acids. The DNA of the CDR3 is TGTGCCTGGACCACCACGGGGGTTTCGGGTGGAAACACCATATATTTT. Amino acids: CAWTTTGVSGGNTIYF. Combining the CDR3 with reference TRBV30 and TRBJ1-3 gives the whole variable domain SQTIHQWPATLVQPVGSPLSLECTVEGTSNPNLYWYRQAAGRGLQLLFYSVGIGQISSEVPQNLSASRPQDRQFILSSKKLLLSDSGFYLCAWTTTGVSGGNTIYFGEGSWLTVV.

This clone was detected only a few times. The rearrangement joins TRBV29-1 to TRBJ1-1, with D possibly being TRBD1 (6 bases). The CDR3 consists of 15 residues. Per the germline V gene, CDR1 is SQVTM and CDR2 is ANQGSEA. The CDR3 nucleotides are TGCGTCGCTTGGGGGCGAAGGGGTCTGAACACTGAAGCTTTCTTT. It encodes CVAWGRRGLNTEAFF.

J is TRBJ1-3 and V is TRBV7-2; 8 bases line up with TRBD1. This CDR3 comprises 15 residues. The V and J ends lost 5 bases and 3 bases, in that order; junction bases with no gene match: 6. Germline-derived CDR1 and CDR2 are SGHTA and FQGNSA. This CDR3 is CASSTNRGFGNTIYF. DNA for the CDR3: TGTGCCAGCAGCACGAACAGGGGGTTTGGAAACACCATATATTTT.

V gene TRBV6-5 combines with J gene TRBJ2-7; no firm D call. Germline V lookup: CDR1 MNHEY, CDR2 SVGAGI. This CDR3 is 12 amino acids long. Trimming pared 8 bases from V and 3 bases from J, leaving 11 bases between. The CDR3 DNA reads as TGTGCCAGCGGAAACCGGGTCTACGAGCAGTACTTC. Its translation is CASGNRVYEQYF.

The V call is TRBV28, the J call TRBJ1-2; 8 nucleotides align to TRBD1. The germline gives CDR1 MDHEN, CDR2 SYDVKM. The CDR3 has 15 amino acids. V shed 4 bases and J 4 bases; nucleotides not matched to a gene: 8. The chain's CDR3 is CASSSSGTGLYGYTF. CDR3 coding DNA: TGTGCCAGCAGTTCCTCTGGGACAGGCCTCTATGGCTACACCTTC.

V usage is TRBV19 and J usage is TRBJ1-2; possibly TRBD1 for D (5 bases). CDR1 LNHDA and CDR2 SQIVND come from the germline V gene (reference sequence). Trimming removed 3 bases from V and 8 bases from J, with 22 bases in between. The CDR3 length is 16 residues. The CDR3 sequence: CASSIGRRQGAGGYTF. The CDR3 DNA is TGTGCCAGTAGTATTGGGCGTCGGCAGGGCGCGGGGGGCTACACCTTC. Using reference TRBV19 and TRBJ1-2 for the parts outside the CDR3, the full variable domain is DGGITQSPKYLFRKEGQNVTLSCEQNLNHDAMYWYRQDPGQGLRLIYYSQIVNDFQKGDIAEGYSVSREKKESFPLTVTSAQKNPTAFYLCASSIGRRQGAGGYTFGSGTRLTVV.

This chain uses TRBV5-4 with TRBJ2-7, with TRBD2 as a possible D gene (6 bases). In germline, CDR1 is SGHNT, CDR2 YYREEE (reference sequence). The length of the CDR3 is 14 residues. V gave up 3 bases and J gave up 4 bases, with 14 bases separating them. The CDR3 sequence: CASSSMEGIYEQYF. In nucleotides, the CDR3 is TGTGCCAGCAGCTCTATGGAGGGGATATACGAGCAGTACTTC.

The V gene is TRBV28, the J gene TRBJ2-2; a possible D gene is TRBD2 (6 bases). The CDR3 runs to 17 residues. Trimming took 2 bases from V and 6 from J, leaving 19 bases between them. Germline-derived CDR1 and CDR2 are MDHEN and SYDVKM. CDR3 protein: CASSLGEEFRESGELFF. The CDR3 nucleotides are TGTGCCAGCAGTTTAGGGGAGGAGTTCCGCGAGTCCGGGGAGCTGTTTTTT.

The rearrangement uses TRBV29-1 and TRBJ1-1, with a possible D match to TRBD1 (5 bases). The V and J ends lost 6 bases and 5 bases respectively, with 10 bases between them. CDR1 is SQVTM, CDR2 ANQGSEA, per germline. The CDR3 has 11 amino acids. The CDR3 coding sequence is TGCAGCGTGGGCAGGGCTACTGAAGCTTTCTTT. Its protein product is CSVGRATEAFF.

Notes on this clone: This specimen includes other DNA sequences encoding the same CDR3. The rearrangement uses TRBV11-2 and TRBJ2-5; 11 positions match TRBD2. In germline, CDR1 is SGHAT, CDR2 FQNNGV. After removal of 5 bases from V and 3 bases from J, the junction contained 5 bases not matched to a gene. CDR3 length equals 15 residues. In DNA, the CDR3 is TGTGCCAGCAGCGACTCACTAGCGGGGGAAGAGACCCAGTACTTC. Its translation is CASSDSLAGEETQYF.

In its sample, this clone was seen once. The genes are TRBV5-4 and TRBJ2-5; TRBD1 is a possible D gene (6 bases). Germline V gene sequence: CDR1 SGHNT, CDR2 YYREEE (reference sequence). The CDR3 is made up of 14 amino acids. Trimming left V 0 bases short and J 2 bases short, with 8 bases between. CDR3 loop: CASSLGGQQETQYF. CDR3 sequence (DNA): TGTGCCAGCAGCTTGGGGGGACAACAAGAGACCCAGTACTTC.

The count of this clone is one. This chain links TRBV2 with TRBJ2-7; TRBD1 agrees at 8 bases. The CDR3 extends over 13 amino acids. Per germline, CDR1 SNHLY and CDR2 FYNNEI. V lost 8 bases to trimming and J lost 6 bases; unmatched junction nucleotides: 9. This chain's CDR3 is CASGVTGDREQYF. The CDR3 DNA reads TGTGCCAGCGGTGTGACAGGGGATCGCGAGCAGTACTTC.

The chain uses TRBV12-5 and TRBJ2-3, with 9 bases identical to TRBD1. The ends lost 6 bases at V and 3 bases at J; junction bases unmatched: 7. The germline CDR1 and CDR2 sequences are LGHNT and FRNRAP. The length of the CDR3 is 15 residues. CDR3: CASGPGQGMTDTQYF. The CDR3 DNA is TGTGCTAGTGGCCCCGGACAGGGGATGACAGATACGCAGTATTTT.

The gene calls are TRBV19 and TRBJ2-5; perhaps TRBD1 as D (6 bases). Germline CDR1 LNHDA, CDR2 SQIVND (reference sequence). The CDR3 sequence is 13 residues long. V lost 4 bases to trimming and J lost 1 base, with 7 bases between them. DNA of the CDR3: TGTGCCAGTAGTAACAGGGCCCAAGAGACCCAGTACTTC. This translates into CASSNRAQETQYF.

The gene calls are TRBV5-1 and TRBJ2-5, with 7 bases fitting TRBD1. CDR3 length: 13 residues. The junction had 2 bases not matched to a gene; V was cut back by 4 bases and J by 2 bases. Germline loops: CDR1 SGHRS, CDR2 YFSETQ. CDR3 sequence reads: CASSRGQQETQYF. The DNA for the CDR3 is TGCGCCAGCAGCCGGGGACAGCAAGAGACCCAGTACTTC.

A remark on this clone: At the DNA level, this CDR3 is encoded by other sequences in the same sample as well. This sequence joins TRBV20-1 and TRBJ2-5; D is undetermined. The V end lost 4 bases, the J end lost 2 bases, and 5 bases lay between the germline ends. The CDR3 totals 11 residues. Per germline, CDR1 DFQATT and CDR2 SNEGSKA (reference sequence). CDR3 sequence reads: CSATSQETQYF. As DNA, the CDR3 is TGCAGTGCTACGTCTCAAGAGACCCAGTACTTC.

The gene calls are TRBV6-1 and TRBJ2-5, with TRBD1 identical over 9 bases. Germline V gives CDR1 MNHNS, CDR2 SASEGT. This CDR3 comprises 15 residues. V was pared by 6 bases and J by 0 bases, with 5 bases of the junction left unmatched. The CDR3 loop reads CASSGGQGYQETQYF. The DNA of the CDR3 is TGTGCCAGCAGCGGCGGACAGGGGTACCAAGAGACCCAGTACTTC.

The gene calls are TRBV9 and TRBJ1-2; D is unclear. The CDR3 has 13 residues. V was pared by 0 bases and J by 3 bases, with 6 bases between. Germline values: CDR1 SGDLS, CDR2 YYNGEE. In nucleotides, the CDR3 is TGTGCCAGCAGCGTAGGAACAGACTATGGCTACACCTTC. It translates to CASSVGTDYGYTF. Drawing the rest from reference TRBV9 and TRBJ1-2, the complete variable domain is DSGVTQTPKHLITATGQRVTLRCSPRSGDLSVYWYQQSLDQGLQFLIQYYNGEERAKGNILERFSAQQFPDLHSELNLSSLELGDSALYFCASSVGTDYGYTFGSGTRLTVV.

The gene calls are TRBV14 and TRBJ2-7, with a weak D call TRBD2 (6 bases). The germline gives CDR1 SGHDN, CDR2 FVKESK. The V end lost 0 bases, the J end lost 12 bases, and 21 bases lay between the germline ends. The CDR3 is made up of 15 amino acids. The CDR3 DNA reads as TGTGCCAGCAGCCAAGATAGGAGGGGTCTAACCGCAGCGTACTTC. As protein: CASSQDRRGLTAAYF.

The chain links TRBV6-5 to TRBJ2-3; 7 bases line up with TRBD2. CDR1 and CDR2 from the germline V gene are MNHEY and SVGAGI. The junction had 7 bases not matched to a gene; V was cut back by 5 bases and J by 5 bases. The CDR3 has 14 amino acids. CDR3 sequence reads: CASSSGVVIDTQYF. As DNA, the CDR3 is TGTGCCAGCAGTAGCGGGGTCGTGATAGATACGCAGTATTTT.

This clone was detected a few times. The rearrangement links TRBV5-5 to TRBJ2-5, with 13 bases that match TRBD2. CDR3 length equals 15 residues. CDR1 and CDR2 (germline): SGHKS, YYEKEE (reference sequence). V gave up 4 bases and J gave up 5 bases; unmatched junction bases: 5. The chain's CDR3 is CASSRGLAGRETQYF. CDR3 nucleotides: TGTGCCAGCAGCAGGGGACTAGCGGGGCGGGAGACCCAGTACTTC. Filled out from reference TRBV5-5 and TRBJ2-5, the complete variable domain reads DAGVTQSPTHLIKTRGQQVTLRCSPISGHKSVSWYQQVLGQGPQFIFQYYEKEERGRGNFPDRFSARQFPNYSSELNVNALLLGDSALYLCASSRGLAGRETQYFGPGTRLLVL.

The chain employs TRBV4-2 and TRBJ2-5; D is unresolved. V gave up 0 bases and J gave up 6 bases, with 5 bases separating them. The germline V gene has CDR1 LGHNA and CDR2 YNFKEQ. There are 12 residues in the CDR3. CDR3 protein: CASSQDSQTQYF. CDR3 nucleotides: TGTGCCAGCAGCCAAGATAGCCAGACCCAGTACTTC.

The chain has TRBV7-8 and TRBJ2-5, with TRBD1 identical over 8 bases. CDR1 is SGHVS and CDR2 is FQNEAQ in the germline V gene. The trim removed 0 bases at V and 5 bases at J, leaving 8 bases unmatched. The CDR3 runs to 16 residues. The CDR3 loop reads CASSLAQDRAGETQYF. The DNA for the CDR3 is TGTGCCAGCAGCTTAGCGCAGGACAGGGCAGGGGAGACCCAGTACTTC.

The rearrangement uses TRBV30 and TRBJ2-7; D perhaps matches TRBD1 (6 bases). Germline V CDR1 and CDR2: GTSNPN, SVGIG (reference sequence). Trimming pared 2 bases from V and 5 bases from J, leaving 13 bases between. The CDR3 is made up of 13 amino acids. The CDR3 spells CAWSLGTINEQYF. CDR3 DNA sequence: TGTGCCTGGAGTCTAGGGACAATCAACGAGCAGTACTTC. The full variable domain, completed using reference TRBV30 and TRBJ2-7, is SQTIHQWPATLVQPVGSPLSLECTVEGTSNPNLYWYRQAAGRGLQLLFYSVGIGQISSEVPQNLSASRPQDRQFILSSKKLLLSDSGFYLCAWSLGTINEQYFGPGTRLTVT.